The 22 T cell receptor beta chains reported below all come from one sample, sequenced in a study of shared clonotypes between healthy human individuals. Clones were sequenced by immunoSEQ multiplex PCR, and TCRdb holds only the in-frame ones, with some missing. The sample shows 400,000 to 600,000 clones, 90% to 97% of them seen only once. Sequencing used naive CD4+ T cells sorted from blood. Subset here: CD45RA+ positively selected. The receptor set was obtained from a woman aged 25 to 39 in good health.

The genes are TRBV25-1 and TRBJ1-4; the match to TRBD1 covers 8 bases. V gave up 7 bases and J gave up 5 bases; unmatched junction bases: 9. Germline lookup yields CDR1 MGHDK and CDR2 SYGVNS. The CDR3 length is 15 residues. The CDR3 protein is CASTSGQANNEKLFF. In DNA, the CDR3 is TGTGCCAGCACCTCGGGACAGGCGAACAATGAAAAACTGTTTTTT.

V gene TRBV18 combines with J gene TRBJ2-3; TRBD2 matches at 8 bases. V lost 6 bases to trimming and J lost 2 bases; unmatched junction nucleotides: 13. Germline values: CDR1 KGHSH, CDR2 LQKENI. This CDR3 region has 17 residues. CDR3 sequence: CASSSRTSLISTDTQYF. CDR3 bases: TGTGCCAGCTCTTCTCGGACTAGCTTAATTTCCACAGATACGCAGTATTTT.

The chain has TRBV5-1 and TRBJ1-2; 7 nucleotides match TRBD1. The V gene's germline CDR1 is SGHRS and CDR2 YFSETQ. The CDR3 runs to 14 residues. With V trimmed by 0 bases and J by 2 bases, 1 base remained unmatched. CDR3 residues: CASSLGDRNYGYTF. The CDR3 DNA reads as TGCGCCAGCAGCTTGGGGGACAGAAACTATGGCTACACCTTC.

V and J are TRBV28 and TRBJ2-7; 15 bases align to TRBD2. Trimming took 8 bases from V and 1 from J; bases not matched to a gene: 0. The germline V gene encodes CDR1 MDHEN and CDR2 SYDVKM. This CDR3 has 14 residues. This CDR3 is CASGLAGGSYEQYF. The CDR3 nucleotides read TGTGCCAGCGGACTAGCGGGAGGGTCCTACGAGCAGTACTTC.

This chain uses TRBV6-5 with TRBJ2-7; a possible D gene is TRBD2 (6 bases). Germline loops: CDR1 MNHEY, CDR2 SVGAGI. The CDR3 is 15 residues long. With 5 bases removed from V and 0 bases from J, the gap between germline ends came to 14 bases. The CDR3 nucleotides read TGTGCCAGCAGTGCCGTAGGCGGGACCTCCTACGAGCAGTACTTC. Its protein is CASSAVGGTSYEQYF.

This clone appeared a single time. This sequence joins TRBV7-9 and TRBJ2-3; 14 nucleotides agree with TRBD2. Losses at the gene ends were 1 base for V and 8 bases for J; bases not matched to a gene: 2. Germline CDR1 SEHNR, CDR2 FQNEAQ (reference sequence). The CDR3 has 15 residues. CDR3 residues: CASSLVGTSGSTQYF. In nucleotides, the CDR3 is TGTGCCAGCAGCTTAGTGGGGACTAGCGGGAGTACGCAGTATTTT. Full variable domain (remainder filled in from reference TRBV7-9 and TRBJ2-3): DTGVSQNPRHKITKRGQNVTFRCDPISEHNRLYWYRQTLGQGPEFLTYFQNEAQLEKSRLLSDRFSAERPKGSFSTLEIQRTEQGDSAMYLCASSLVGTSGSTQYFGPGTRLTVL.

V and J are TRBV28 and TRBJ2-7; no definite D call. V lost 6 bases to trimming and J lost 7 bases, with 13 bases between them. The CDR3 length is 12 residues. The germline V gene encodes CDR1 MDHEN and CDR2 SYDVKM. CDR3 in amino acids: CASRPPAGEQYF. CDR3 nucleotide sequence: TGTGCCAGCAGACCTCCCGCCGGAGAGCAGTACTTC.

CDR3 loop: CAWSESILAGPTYEQYF. DNA of the CDR3: TGTGCCTGGAGTGAGTCAATACTAGCGGGTCCCACCTACGAGCAGTACTTC. This chain uses TRBV30 with TRBJ2-7; 9 bases fit TRBD2. There are 17 residues in the CDR3. J was trimmed by 2 bases and V by 1 base; bases with no gene match: 12. Germline lookup yields CDR1 GTSNPN and CDR2 SVGIG (reference sequence).

This clone was observed once. This specimen includes other DNA sequences encoding the same CDR3. The chain recombines TRBV30 with TRBJ2-7; a possible D gene is TRBD1 (6 bases). Per germline, CDR1 GTSNPN and CDR2 SVGIG (reference sequence). This CDR3 is 14 amino acids long. The V gene lost 2 bases and the J gene lost 0 bases, with 11 bases spanning the gap. The CDR3 DNA is TGTGCCTGGAGTCGAGGGGGATCCTCCTACGAGCAGTACTTC. Protein sequence: CAWSRGGSSYEQYF. Supplemented by reference TRBV30 and TRBJ2-7, the full variable domain reads SQTIHQWPATLVQPVGSPLSLECTVEGTSNPNLYWYRQAAGRGLQLLFYSVGIGQISSEVPQNLSASRPQDRQFILSSKKLLLSDSGFYLCAWSRGGSSYEQYFGPGTRLTVT.

The chain links TRBV15 to TRBJ2-7; 11 nucleotides line up with TRBD2. Germline V gene sequence: CDR1 LNHNV, CDR2 YYDKDF (reference sequence). V dropped 1 base and J dropped 0; count of bases not matched to a gene: 2. The CDR3 sequence is 16 residues long. The CDR3 region has the DNA TGTGCCACCAGCAGAGGAGGGACTAGCGGCTCCTACGAGCAGTACTTC. Its protein is CATSRGGTSGSYEQYF.

The chain employs TRBV5-1 and TRBJ2-5, with TRBD2 matching over 9 bases. Trimming took 7 bases from V and 5 from J; bases not matched to a gene: 3. Germline loops: CDR1 SGHRS, CDR2 YFSETQ. This CDR3 spans 12 amino acids. CDR3 loop: CASGTSMETQYF. The CDR3 DNA is TGCGCCAGCGGGACTAGCATGGAGACCCAGTACTTC.

The chain couples TRBV5-1 to TRBJ2-1; 9 nucleotides align to TRBD1. This CDR3 has 12 residues. CDR1 is SGHRS and CDR2 is YFSETQ in the germline V gene. V lost 5 bases, J lost 15 bases, and 9 bases stayed unmatched. The CDR3 is CASRSPGTGLFF. In DNA form, the CDR3 reads TGCGCCAGCAGATCCCCCGGGACAGGGCTGTTCTTC.

The chain employs TRBV2 and TRBJ1-2; D is unclear. The CDR3 is 15 amino acids. CDR1 and CDR2 (germline): SNHLY, FYNNEI. Trimming cost V 1 base and J 3 bases, with 12 bases left between them. CDR3 in amino acids: CASSEGGRADYGYTF. The CDR3 DNA sequence: TGTGCCAGCAGTGAAGGTGGGAGAGCCGACTATGGCTACACCTTC.

This chain joins TRBV5-1 and TRBJ1-1, with D tentatively TRBD1 (5 bases). V was cut by 1 base and J by 0 bases, with 16 bases left in between. CDR3 size: 17 residues. CDR1 and CDR2 from the germline V gene are SGHRS and YFSETQ. Here the CDR3 DNA reads TGCGCCAGCAGCTTGTTGGGGGGAGCCGTCATGAACACTGAAGCTTTCTTT. Amino acid sequence: CASSLLGGAVMNTEAFF.

This chain connects TRBV28 to TRBJ2-1; D remains ambiguous. Trimming left V 6 bases short and J 5 bases short, with 17 bases between. Looked up from germline, CDR1 is MDHEN and CDR2 is SYDVKM. The CDR3 extends over 15 amino acids. The DNA for the CDR3 is TGTGCCAGCAGCGCCGATGGACCGCCTAACAATGAGCAGTTCTTC. It yields the protein CASSADGPPNNEQFF. Filled out from reference TRBV28 and TRBJ2-1, the complete variable domain reads DVKVTQSSRYLVKRTGEKVFLECVQDMDHENMFWYRQDPGLGLRLIYFSYDVKMKEKGDIPEGYSVSREKKERFSLILESASTNQTSMYLCASSADGPPNNEQFFGPGTRLTVL.

V usage is TRBV5-1 and J usage is TRBJ1-6; maybe TRBD1 (5 bases). CDR3 size: 16 residues. Trimming stripped 3 bases from V and 10 bases from J, with 20 bases between. Germline values: CDR1 SGHRS, CDR2 YFSETQ. This CDR3 reads CASSSDPGLIGSPLHF. In DNA, the CDR3 is TGCGCCAGCAGCTCTGATCCAGGGCTTATCGGGTCACCCCTCCACTTT.

The chain links TRBV27 to TRBJ2-5; D uncertain. The ends were cut back, 8 bases at V and 2 bases at J, with 9 bases in the middle. Per the germline V gene, CDR1 is MNHEY and CDR2 is SMNVEV (reference sequence). The CDR3 contains 12 residues. CDR3 loop: CASRDTQETQYF. As DNA, the CDR3 is TGTGCCAGCCGAGACACACAAGAGACCCAGTACTTC.

This sequence joins TRBV12-5 and TRBJ2-5, with D possibly called TRBD1 or TRBD2 (5 bases each). From germline, CDR1 is LGHNT and CDR2 FRNRAP. With 1 base removed from V and 2 bases from J, the gap between germline ends came to 17 bases. The CDR3 totals 17 residues. CDR3 amino acids: CASGLGLMGVWQETQYF. Written as DNA, the CDR3 is TGTGCTAGTGGTTTGGGCCTAATGGGGGTATGGCAAGAGACCCAGTACTTC.

The rearrangement joins TRBV9 to TRBJ2-5, with 7 bases fitting TRBD2. The CDR3 is made up of 16 amino acids. After removal of 0 bases from V and 0 bases from J, the junction contained 5 bases not matched to a gene. The germline V gene encodes CDR1 SGDLS and CDR2 YYNGEE. In nucleotides, the CDR3 is TGTGCCAGCAGCGTAGGGGCGGGGGTAGACCAAGAGACCCAGTACTTC. Encoded protein: CASSVGAGVDQETQYF.

The V gene is TRBV11-2, the J gene TRBJ2-7; the D call may be TRBD1 or TRBD2 (5 bases each). Germline values: CDR1 SGHAT, CDR2 FQNNGV. The ends were cut back, 0 bases at V and 3 bases at J, with 15 bases in the middle. The CDR3 consists of 16 residues. CDR3 loop: CASSLDPSAGSYEQYF. CDR3 nucleotide sequence: TGTGCCAGCAGCTTAGATCCCTCGGCAGGGAGCTACGAGCAGTACTTC.

V gene TRBV5-8 combines with J gene TRBJ1-5; perhaps TRBD1 as D (6 bases). V was clipped by 1 base and J by 1 base, with 12 bases between them. CDR1 and CDR2 (germline): SGHTS, YDEGEE. This CDR3 has 16 residues. In DNA form, the CDR3 reads TGTGCCAGCAGCTTGATGGGGGCATTAAGCAATCAGCCCCAGCATTTT. This codes for CASSLMGALSNQPQHF.

V is TRBV29-1 and J is TRBJ2-3, with D possibly matching TRBD1 (6 bases). Germline CDR1 and CDR2: SQVTM and ANQGSEA. Between the trimmed V and J ends, which lost 2 bases and 1 base, there was a span of 13 bases. The CDR3 length is 15 residues. The chain's CDR3 is CSVEWMGAGTDTQYF. CDR3 nucleotide sequence: TGCAGCGTTGAATGGATGGGGGCCGGCACAGATACGCAGTATTTT.